The TCR beta chain described here comes from a study of T cell clusters in autoimmune cytopenias. Multiplex touch-down PCR amplified TRB using TRB-A and TRB-B pools in one tube. Each CDR3 protein gets one entry in TCRdb, which reprocessed the multiplex PCR reads and gives no DNA. Its table lists 5,100 or so distinct CDR3 sequences. Germline CDR1 is ENHRY and CDR2 is SYGVKD. This CDR3 has 15 amino acids. For this clonotype: What it binds is not known.

Some 38,000 genome equivalents of blood DNA were amplified for TRB. Regarding the study as a whole: The T cell clusters came from computational analysis alone and lack functional validation. Exclusive TRB clusters were about 2.8-fold more numerous in healthy donors than in active autoimmune hepatitis.

This TCR was recovered from a human donor with an autoimmune cytopenia or autoimmune hepatitis (not recorded which). Sequencing was performed on peripheral blood. The chain has TRBV10-3 and TRBJ1-2. CDR3 in amino acids: CAISESSTGIYGYTF.